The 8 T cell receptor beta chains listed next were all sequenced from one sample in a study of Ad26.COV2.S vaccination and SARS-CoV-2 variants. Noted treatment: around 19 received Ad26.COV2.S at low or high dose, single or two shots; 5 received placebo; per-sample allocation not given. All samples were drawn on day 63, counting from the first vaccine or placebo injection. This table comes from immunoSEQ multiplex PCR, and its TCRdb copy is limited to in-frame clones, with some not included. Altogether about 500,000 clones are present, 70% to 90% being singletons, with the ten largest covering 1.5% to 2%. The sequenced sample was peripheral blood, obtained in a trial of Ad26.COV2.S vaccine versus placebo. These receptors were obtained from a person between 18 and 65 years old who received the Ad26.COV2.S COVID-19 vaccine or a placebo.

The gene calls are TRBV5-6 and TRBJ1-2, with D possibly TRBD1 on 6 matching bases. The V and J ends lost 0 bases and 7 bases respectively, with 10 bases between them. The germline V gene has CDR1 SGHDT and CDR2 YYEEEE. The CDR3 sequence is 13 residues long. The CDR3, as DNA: TGTGCCAGCAGCTTGGTTGGGGGGCTTGGCTACACCTTC. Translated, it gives CASSLVGGLGYTF.

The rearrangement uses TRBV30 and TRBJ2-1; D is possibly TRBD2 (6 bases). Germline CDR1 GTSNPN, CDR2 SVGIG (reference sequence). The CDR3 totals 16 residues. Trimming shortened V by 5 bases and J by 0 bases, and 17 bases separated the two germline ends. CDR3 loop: CAWQPGLSSSYNEQFF. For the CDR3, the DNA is TGTGCCTGGCAACCGGGACTGTCGAGCTCCTACAATGAGCAGTTCTTC.

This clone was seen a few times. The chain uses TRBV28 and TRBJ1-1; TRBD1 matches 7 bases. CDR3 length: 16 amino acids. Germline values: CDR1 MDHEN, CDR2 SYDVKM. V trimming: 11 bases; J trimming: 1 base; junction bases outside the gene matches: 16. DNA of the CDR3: TGTGCCGGAAAGGGGCGAACAGGGGACTCGAACACTGAAGCTTTCTTT. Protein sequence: CAGKGRTGDSNTEAFF. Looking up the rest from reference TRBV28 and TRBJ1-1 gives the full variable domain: DVKVTQSSRYLVKRTGEKVFLECVQDMDHENMFWYRQDPGLGLRLIYFSYDVKMKEKGDIPEGYSVSREKKERFSLILESASTNQTSMYLCAGKGRTGDSNTEAFFGQGTRLTVV.

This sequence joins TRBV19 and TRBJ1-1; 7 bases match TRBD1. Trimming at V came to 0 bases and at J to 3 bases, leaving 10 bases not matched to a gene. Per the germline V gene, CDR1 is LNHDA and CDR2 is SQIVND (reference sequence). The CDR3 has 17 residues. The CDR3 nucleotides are TGTGCCAGTAGTATAGATCCTCGACAGGGTGCTGACACTGAAGCTTTCTTT. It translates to CASSIDPRQGADTEAFF.

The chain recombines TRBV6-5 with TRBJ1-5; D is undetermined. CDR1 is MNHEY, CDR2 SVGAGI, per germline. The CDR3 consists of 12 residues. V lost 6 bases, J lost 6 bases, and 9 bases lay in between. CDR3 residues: CASSPLGQPQHF. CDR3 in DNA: TGTGCCAGCAGCCCGCTTGGTCAGCCCCAGCATTTT.

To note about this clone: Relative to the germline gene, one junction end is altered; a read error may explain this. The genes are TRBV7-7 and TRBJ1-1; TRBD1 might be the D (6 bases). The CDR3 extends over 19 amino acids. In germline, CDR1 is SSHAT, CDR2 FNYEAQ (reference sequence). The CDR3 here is CASSLILGGNYDMNTEAFF. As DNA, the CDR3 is TGTGCTAGCAGCTTAATATTGGGGGGCAACTACGACATGAACACTGAAGCTTTCTTT.

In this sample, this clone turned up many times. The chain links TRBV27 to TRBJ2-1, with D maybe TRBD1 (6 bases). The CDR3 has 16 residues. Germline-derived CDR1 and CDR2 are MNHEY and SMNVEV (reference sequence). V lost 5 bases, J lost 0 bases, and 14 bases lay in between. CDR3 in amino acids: CASSTGQNPSYNEQFF. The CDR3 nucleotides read TGTGCCAGCAGTACCGGACAGAACCCCTCCTACAATGAGCAGTTCTTC.

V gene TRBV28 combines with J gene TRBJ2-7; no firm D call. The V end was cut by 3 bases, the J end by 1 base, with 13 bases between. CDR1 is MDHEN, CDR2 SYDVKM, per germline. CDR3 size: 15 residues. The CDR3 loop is CASSLTAGPSYEQYF. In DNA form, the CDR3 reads TGTGCCAGCAGTTTGACGGCAGGACCATCCTACGAGCAGTACTTC. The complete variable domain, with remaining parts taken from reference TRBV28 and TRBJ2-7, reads DVKVTQSSRYLVKRTGEKVFLECVQDMDHENMFWYRQDPGLGLRLIYFSYDVKMKEKGDIPEGYSVSREKKERFSLILESASTNQTSMYLCASSLTAGPSYEQYFGPGTRLTVT.